The 31 T cell receptor beta chains below all came from one sample that was sequenced in a study of blood T cell repertoires in COVID-19. Measured with immunoSEQ multiplex PCR; TCRdb has only the in-frame clones, and not every one. The table has about 140,000 clones, about four fifths seen once. Sequencing was done on a sample of PBMCs or T cells enriched from blood (not recorded which). These receptors were taken from a woman aged 50 to 65 with acute COVID-19.

In this sample, this clone turned up once. V is TRBV5-1 and J is TRBJ2-7, with D perhaps TRBD1 (6 bases). The germline V gene has CDR1 SGHRS and CDR2 YFSETQ. Trimming cost V 0 bases and J 0 bases, with 7 bases left between them. The CDR3 extends over 14 amino acids. The CDR3 loop is CASSLGGGSYEQYF. DNA of the CDR3: TGCGCCAGCAGCTTGGGAGGGGGCTCCTACGAGCAGTACTTC. Filled out from reference TRBV5-1 and TRBJ2-7, the complete variable domain reads KAGVTQTPRYLIKTRGQQVTLSCSPISGHRSVSWYQQTPGQGLQFLFEYFSETQRNKGNFPGRFSGRQFSNSRSEMNVSTLELGDSALYLCASSLGGGSYEQYFGPGTRLTVT.

This sequence joins TRBV7-3 and TRBJ1-1; no clear D. V was shortened by 4 bases and J by 1 base, with 7 bases between the two germline ends. Germline V lookup: CDR1 SGHTA, CDR2 FQGTGA. This CDR3 has 13 residues. The CDR3 protein is CASSSRENTEAFF. The CDR3 DNA reads as TGTGCCAGCAGCTCCCGGGAGAACACTGAAGCTTTCTTT. Combining the CDR3 with reference TRBV7-3 and TRBJ1-1 gives the whole variable domain GAGVSQTPSNKVTEKGKYVELRCDPISGHTALYWYRQSLGQGPEFLIYFQGTGAADDSGLPNDRFFAVRPEGSVSTLKIQRTERGDSAVYLCASSSRENTEAFFGQGTRLTVV.

The V call is TRBV7-9, the J call TRBJ1-4; TRBD1 is a possible D gene (6 bases). V was pared by 3 bases and J by 5 bases, with 13 bases between. The CDR3 is made up of 15 amino acids. Germline loops: CDR1 SEHNR, CDR2 FQNEAQ (reference sequence). The CDR3 DNA reads as TGTGCCAGCAGCTTTGGGACATCGGCAAATGAAAAACTGTTTTTT. Amino acids: CASSFGTSANEKLFF.

The gene calls are TRBV15 and TRBJ1-2, with TRBD1 identical over 8 bases. The CDR3 is made up of 17 amino acids. Germline CDR1 LNHNV, CDR2 YYDKDF (reference sequence). Trimming removed 1 base from V and 6 bases from J; junction bases left unmatched: 13. The CDR3 reads CATSRVRPGTGGNGYTF. The CDR3, as DNA: TGTGCCACCAGCAGAGTTAGACCCGGGACAGGTGGAAATGGCTACACCTTC.

The chain is built from TRBV7-9 and TRBJ2-1; 10 bases agree with TRBD2. J lost 9 bases, V lost 4 bases, and 12 bases had no gene match. This CDR3 has 16 amino acids. Germline-derived CDR1 and CDR2 are SEHNR and FQNEAQ (reference sequence). The CDR3 nucleotides read TGTGCCAGCAGCTCGCGTCTAGCGGGAGAAGCCAGTGAGCAGTTCTTC. Its protein product is CASSSRLAGEASEQFF.

V gene TRBV9 combines with J gene TRBJ2-3, with 7 nucleotides matching TRBD2. Per germline, CDR1 SGDLS and CDR2 YYNGEE. The CDR3 covers 16 residues. The J segment lost 2 bases and the V segment lost 3 bases, leaving 9 bases of the junction unmatched. The CDR3 region is CASSEREGGPTDTQYF. The CDR3 DNA reads as TGTGCCAGCAGCGAACGCGAGGGAGGGCCCACAGATACGCAGTATTTT.

As DNA, the CDR3 is TGTGCCAGCAGCTTCGACAGAACTGAAGCTTTCTTT. Protein product: CASSFDRTEAFF. This chain links TRBV7-8 with TRBJ1-1, with TRBD1 as a possible D gene (5 bases). Per germline, CDR1 SGHVS and CDR2 FQNEAQ. The ends were cut back, 3 bases at V and 5 bases at J, with 7 bases in the middle. This CDR3 has 12 residues.

The rearrangement links TRBV19 to TRBJ1-5; D might be TRBD1 (6 bases). Trimming pared 1 base from V and 2 bases from J, leaving 15 bases between. The CDR3 extends over 17 amino acids. Germline V CDR1 and CDR2: LNHDA, SQIVND (reference sequence). Here the CDR3 reads CASSIGGGRLGNQPQHF. The CDR3, as DNA: TGTGCCAGTAGTATAGGTGGGGGCAGGCTGGGCAATCAGCCCCAGCATTTT.

The chain couples TRBV6-6 to TRBJ1-6; tentatively, D is TRBD1 (5 bases). The CDR3 extends over 14 amino acids. V was trimmed by 2 bases and J by 6 bases, leaving 8 bases between them. CDR1 is MNHNY, CDR2 SVGAGI, per germline (reference sequence). This CDR3 is CASSYRQGNSPLHF. In DNA, the CDR3 is TGTGCCAGCAGTTACAGGCAGGGTAATTCACCCCTCCACTTT.

The chain links TRBV4-3 to TRBJ2-1; TRBD2 agrees at 16 bases. The length of the CDR3 is 20 residues. Trimming took 0 bases from V and 0 from J; bases not matched to a gene: 5. Germline V gene sequence: CDR1 LGHNA, CDR2 YSLEER. This CDR3 is CASSQEGLAGGGSSYNEQFF. In DNA form, the CDR3 reads TGCGCCAGCAGCCAAGAGGGACTAGCGGGAGGGGGGAGCTCCTACAATGAGCAGTTCTTC.

This clone has only a few counts. The chain uses TRBV30 and TRBJ1-2; a weak D match, TRBD1 (5 bases). The germline gives CDR1 GTSNPN, CDR2 SVGIG (reference sequence). The CDR3 totals 13 residues. V lost 2 bases, J lost 4 bases, and 11 bases lay in between. CDR3 amino acids: CAWSNLRGYGYTF. In nucleotides, the CDR3 is TGTGCCTGGAGTAATCTTAGGGGCTATGGCTACACCTTC.

The chain links TRBV18 to TRBJ2-7; 7 nucleotides line up with TRBD1. There are 15 residues in the CDR3. Germline V lookup: CDR1 KGHSH, CDR2 LQKENI. With 3 bases clipped from V and 4 bases from J, the junction kept 9 bases outside the gene matches. Here the CDR3 reads CASSPPGQSSYEQYF. The CDR3 DNA is TGTGCCAGCTCACCCCCGGGACAGAGTAGTTACGAGCAGTACTTC.

V gene TRBV28 combines with J gene TRBJ2-1; TRBD1 agrees at 7 bases. The length of the CDR3 is 15 residues. The germline V gene encodes CDR1 MDHEN and CDR2 SYDVKM. The V segment lost 6 bases and the J segment 4 bases; nucleotides outside the gene matches: 9. The CDR3 nucleotides are TGTGCCAGCAGCCCGAGTGACAGGGTGTACAATGAGCAGTTCTTC. As protein: CASSPSDRVYNEQFF.

This clone ranks as large (0.1 to 1%). This rearrangement joins TRBV27 to TRBJ2-5; 10 bases line up with TRBD2. The V gene end was trimmed by 5 bases and the J gene end by 5 bases; junction bases not matched to a gene: 14. The CDR3 is made up of 17 amino acids. The V gene's germline CDR1 is MNHEY and CDR2 SMNVEV (reference sequence). In DNA, the CDR3 is TGTGCCAGCAGTCCGGGACAGTTCCTAGCGGGAGATGAGACCCAGTACTTC. Amino acids: CASSPGQFLAGDETQYF.

The CDR3: CASSFPAASGGDTGELFF. As DNA, the CDR3 is TGTGCCAGCAGCTTCCCGGCCGCTAGCGGGGGGGACACCGGGGAGCTGTTTTTT. The V gene is TRBV9, the J gene TRBJ2-2, with 12 nucleotides matching TRBD2. CDR1 is SGDLS, CDR2 YYNGEE, per germline. The CDR3 covers 18 residues. V was pared by 4 bases and J by 3 bases, with 10 bases of the junction left unmatched.

This rearrangement joins TRBV5-1 to TRBJ1-1, with 9 bases identical to TRBD1. Germline loops: CDR1 SGHRS, CDR2 YFSETQ. Trimming at V came to 4 bases and at J to 1 base, leaving 8 bases not matched to a gene. This CDR3 spans 16 amino acids. CDR3 sequence reads: CASSRMDRGENTEAFF. CDR3 sequence (DNA): TGCGCCAGCAGCCGGATGGACAGGGGCGAGAACACTGAAGCTTTCTTT.

The chain links TRBV18 to TRBJ2-1, with TRBD2 identical over 13 bases. Per germline, CDR1 KGHSH and CDR2 LQKENI. With 0 bases clipped from V and 1 base from J, the junction kept 6 bases outside the gene matches. The CDR3 runs to 19 residues. The CDR3 DNA reads TGTGCCAGCTCACCACCGTACGGGACTAGCGGGGTTTCCTACAATGAGCAGTTCTTC. Protein sequence: CASSPPYGTSGVSYNEQFF.

The J gene is TRBJ1-6, the V gene TRBV27, with D perhaps matching TRBD1 (6 bases). The CDR3 is 14 residues long. CDR1 is MNHEY and CDR2 is SMNVEV in the germline V gene (reference sequence). Deletions cut 7 bases from V and 9 bases from J, with 16 bases between. CDR3: CASKEGGGFSPLHF. In DNA form, the CDR3 reads TGTGCCAGCAAGGAGGGGGGAGGGTTTTCACCCCTCCACTTT.

J is TRBJ2-3 and V is TRBV5-8; 13 bases are a match to TRBD2. The trim removed 4 bases at V and 0 bases at J, leaving 8 bases unmatched. The CDR3 consists of 18 residues. CDR1 and CDR2 from the germline V gene are SGHTS and YDEGEE. CDR3 nucleotide sequence: TGTGCCAGCAGCGTCCCCGGGACTAGCGGGATTAGCACAGATACGCAGTATTTT. Encoded protein: CASSVPGTSGISTDTQYF.

This clone occurred once. CDR3 region: CATSRDKNPRVGYGYTF. CDR3 DNA sequence: TGTGCCACCAGCAGAGATAAAAACCCCCGTGTCGGCTATGGCTACACCTTC. The V and J genes are TRBV15 and TRBJ1-2; D is unclear. Trimming removed 0 bases at V and 4 bases at J, with 18 bases between. Per germline, CDR1 LNHNV and CDR2 YYDKDF (reference sequence). CDR3 length equals 17 residues.

This sequence joins TRBV9 and TRBJ2-5, with TRBD2 identical over 13 bases. The germline V gene has CDR1 SGDLS and CDR2 YYNGEE. The CDR3 contains 16 residues. After removal of 2 bases from V and 5 bases from J, the junction contained 6 bases not matched to a gene. CDR3 residues: CASSVGLAGAQETQYF. The DNA of the CDR3 is TGTGCCAGCAGCGTTGGACTAGCGGGAGCCCAGGAGACCCAGTACTTC.

The chain employs TRBV2 and TRBJ2-1, with 15 bases that match TRBD2. V gave up 6 bases and J gave up 4 bases; unmatched junction bases: 19. The CDR3 runs to 21 residues. The V gene's germline CDR1 is SNHLY and CDR2 FYNNEI. The DNA of the CDR3 is TGTGCCAGCAGGGGAAGGAAGGGACTAGCGGGAGGAAGTGGGGGTTACAATGAGCAGTTCTTC. Translating it yields CASRGRKGLAGGSGGYNEQFF.

This chain joins TRBV19 and TRBJ1-5; 8 positions agree with TRBD1. The germline CDR1 and CDR2 sequences are LNHDA and SQIVND (reference sequence). CDR3 size: 16 residues. The trim removed 4 bases at V and 2 bases at J, leaving 7 bases unmatched. The CDR3 reads CASSTYSGGGNQPQHF. Written as DNA, the CDR3 is TGTGCCAGTAGTACATATTCAGGGGGCGGCAATCAGCCCCAGCATTTT.

V usage is TRBV7-9 and J usage is TRBJ1-3; 8 positions agree with TRBD1. The germline V gene encodes CDR1 SEHNR and CDR2 FQNEAQ (reference sequence). The CDR3 length is 14 residues. The V segment lost 3 bases and the J segment 4 bases; nucleotides outside the gene matches: 2. The CDR3: CASSLTGVGNTIYF. The CDR3 bases are TGTGCCAGCAGCTTGACAGGGGTGGGAAACACCATATATTTT.

The chain recombines TRBV7-9 with TRBJ2-7; 7 bases align to TRBD2. The CDR3 runs to 15 residues. Germline loops: CDR1 SEHNR, CDR2 FQNEAQ (reference sequence). V gave up 1 base and J gave up 5 bases; unmatched junction bases: 8. CDR3 sequence: CASSLVGSGADEQYF. The DNA for the CDR3 is TGTGCCAGCAGCTTAGTGGGCAGCGGGGCCGACGAGCAGTACTTC.

V and J are TRBV5-1 and TRBJ2-7; no reliable D call. The germline V and J ends were trimmed by 3 bases and 3 bases, with 4 bases remaining between them. The CDR3 runs to 11 residues. The germline CDR1 and CDR2 sequences are SGHRS and YFSETQ. Here the CDR3 reads CASSSSYEQYF. The CDR3 DNA sequence: TGCGCCAGCAGCTCTAGCTACGAGCAGTACTTC.

The chain has TRBV25-1 and TRBJ2-1, with D possibly matching TRBD1 (6 bases). Germline CDR1 reads MGHDK; CDR2 reads SYGVNS. The length of the CDR3 is 15 residues. Trimming pared 4 bases from V and 6 bases from J, leaving 16 bases between. The CDR3 nucleotides read TGTGCCAGCAGTGTTGAGGGGGTCCGGGTCAATGAGCAGTTCTTC. As protein: CASSVEGVRVNEQFF. Using reference TRBV25-1 and TRBJ2-1 for the parts outside the CDR3, the full variable domain is EADIYQTPRYLVIGTGKKITLECSQTMGHDKMYWYQQDPGMELHLIHYSYGVNSTEKGDLSSESTVSRIRTEHFPLTLESARPSHTSQYLCASSVEGVRVNEQFFGPGTRLTVL.

This chain uses TRBV28 with TRBJ2-7; TRBD2 is a possible D gene (6 bases). CDR1 and CDR2 (germline): MDHEN, SYDVKM. There are 14 residues in the CDR3. Deletions cut 3 bases from V and 3 bases from J, with 12 bases between. The CDR3 spells CASSFGGVLYEQYF. DNA of the CDR3: TGTGCCAGCAGTTTCGGAGGGGTCCTCTACGAGCAGTACTTC.

In this sample, this clone turned up once. The rearrangement links TRBV28 to TRBJ2-2; D possibly corresponds to TRBD2 (5 bases). V lost 7 bases to trimming and J lost 5 bases, with 8 bases between them. Germline CDR1 MDHEN, CDR2 SYDVKM. The CDR3 consists of 12 residues. CDR3 amino acids: CASKRETGELFF. The CDR3 DNA reads as TGTGCCAGCAAAAGGGAGACCGGGGAGCTGTTTTTT.

The rearrangement joins TRBV5-8 to TRBJ2-1, with D tentatively TRBD1 (6 bases). Looked up from germline, CDR1 is SGHTS and CDR2 is YDEGEE. Trimming left V 5 bases short and J 10 bases short, with 16 bases between. The CDR3 runs 13 residues. CDR3 amino acids: CASRANREWEQFF. CDR3 nucleotides: TGTGCCAGCAGGGCTAACAGGGAGTGGGAGCAGTTCTTC.

This sequence joins TRBV15 and TRBJ1-2; D call uncertain. Trimming removed 7 bases from V and 1 base from J, with 4 bases in between. This CDR3 has 11 amino acids. Germline V gives CDR1 LNHNV, CDR2 YYDKDF (reference sequence). The CDR3 is CATMSNYGYTF. The DNA of the CDR3 is TGTGCCACCATGAGTAACTATGGCTACACCTTC. The whole variable domain, filled in from reference TRBV15 and TRBJ1-2, reads DAMVIQNPRYQVTQFGKPVTLSCSQTLNHNVMYWYQQKSSQAPKLLFHYYDKDFNNEADTPDNFQSRRPNTSFCFLDIRSPGLGDTAMYLCATMSNYGYTFGSGTRLTVV.